These T cell receptor beta chains were read from a single sample in a study of Ad26.COV2.S vaccination and SARS-CoV-2 variants. Here immunoSEQ multiplex PCR was the method, and the copy in TCRdb shows in-frame clones only, minus some. This table holds about 350,000 clones, about nine tenths found once. The material was peripheral blood, obtained in a trial of Ad26.COV2.S vaccine versus placebo. The receptors were gathered from a person aged 18-60 years who received the Ad26.COV2.S COVID-19 vaccine or a placebo. Both conserved end residues are part of each CDR3. The order of the fields is V gene, clone size, CDR3 protein. Clone size is not always given. Where it is, it says once, few, many or a class for expanded clones.

>TRBV4-2|-
CASSQEGLAGRGSYNEQFF
>TRBV29-1|-
CSVGEVTVNSGNTIYF
>TRBV7-2|-
CASSSYSYPQHF
>TRBV28|-
CASTQSGGTTYEQYF
>TRBV11-2|-
CASSLGHLDTQYF
>TRBV7-8|-
CASSLILGTETYNSPLHF
>TRBV28|-
CASSFGSSYNSPLHF
>TRBV30|-
CAWSVPVGQQPQHF
>TRBV15|-
CATSRLGGEFYGYTF
>TRBV6-5|-
CASTGWEITEAFF
>TRBV5-4|-
CASSLGVRPGGRTGELFF
>TRBV4-3|-
CASSQGGGYTEAFF
>TRBV3-1/TRBV3-2|-
CASSRDSFYGYTF
>TRBV28|once
CAGNRQGPGNQPQHF
>TRBV11-2|many
CASSSGEEQFF
>TRBV28|-
CASRAGSEDYGYTF
>TRBV27|-
CASSPGRSSYSNQPQHF
>TRBV27|-
CASSFQLPGQGYTDTQYF
>TRBV11-2|once
CASKGPTDTQYF
>TRBV6-4|-
CASSVEFRTDRNEAFF
>TRBV27|-
CASSEKQGYSYTF
>TRBV27|-
CASSLQGSNYGYTF
>TRBV5-1|-
CASSSKGDTEAFF
>TRBV19|-
CASSLANFGGTGNYGYTF
>TRBV5-4|-
CASSLDSGTSTDTQYF
>TRBV4-1|-
CASSQTLFTAGSRSNQPQHF
>TRBV30|-
CAWTSGAGNTIYF
>TRBV6-2/TRBV6-3|-
CASSPRQGSGNQPQHF